This T cell receptor (beta chain) comes out of a study of blood T cells in healthy people across ages. Study results and limitations: Those diversity estimates obtained from one million T cells were thought to be underestimates.

The germline V gene has CDR1 WSHSY and CDR2 SAAADI. This CDR3 is built from 15 residues. Trimming removed 2 bases at V and 2 bases at J, with 13 bases between. Concerning this clonotype: Its specificity is not known.

The authors ran a second PCR of roughly 6 to 11 cycles using a sample-barcoded 5' primer and a J-beta primer mix. TCRdb reprocessed the 5' RACE reads via MiXCR and lists one record per CDR3 protein. The sample lists about 830,000 distinct CDR3 sequences, 58% occurring once. This sequence was found in a man in his thirties or forties in good health. The chain carries TRBV10-2 and TRBJ2-7; weak D call: TRBD1 (6 bases). The material sequenced was blood. CDR3 sequence: CASSEPRTETYEQYF. The CDR3 coding sequence is TGCGCCAGCAGTGAGCCCAGGACAGAAACCTACGAGCAGTACTTC.